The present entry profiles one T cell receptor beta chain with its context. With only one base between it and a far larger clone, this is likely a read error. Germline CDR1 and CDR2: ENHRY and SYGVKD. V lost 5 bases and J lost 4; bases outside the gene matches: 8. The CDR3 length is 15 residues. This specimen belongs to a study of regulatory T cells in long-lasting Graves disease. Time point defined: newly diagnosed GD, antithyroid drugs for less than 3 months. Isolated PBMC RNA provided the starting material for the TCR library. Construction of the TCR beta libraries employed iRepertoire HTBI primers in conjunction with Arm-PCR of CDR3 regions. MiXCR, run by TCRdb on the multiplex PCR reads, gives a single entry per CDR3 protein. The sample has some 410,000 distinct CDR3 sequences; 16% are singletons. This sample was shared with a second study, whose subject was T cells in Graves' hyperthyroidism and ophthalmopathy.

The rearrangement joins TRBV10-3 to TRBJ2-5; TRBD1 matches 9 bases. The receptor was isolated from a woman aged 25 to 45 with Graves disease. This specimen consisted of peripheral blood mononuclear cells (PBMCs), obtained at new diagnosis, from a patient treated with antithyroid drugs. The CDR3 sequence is CAISYKPGQGETQYF. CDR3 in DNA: TGTGCCATCAGTTACAAACCGGGACAGGGAGAGACCCAGTACTTC.